The entry below describes one T cell receptor (beta chain). Its antigen is unknown. The study ran its PCR with 60 Vbeta and 13 Jbeta primers. Data came from immunoSEQ multiplex PCR; TCRdb stores just in-frame clones and leaves some out. The profile shows about 180,000 clones, 70% to 80% of them singletons. This entry is derived from a study of cytomegalovirus exposure and HLA in healthy donors. Study-wide results and limits: In a later analysis, CMV-associated beta chains were mostly HLA-associated, it appeared.

Sequencing was performed on PBMCs. The sequence was obtained from a male donor in good health and CMV-seronegative.

The CDR3 region has the DNA TGTGCCAGCAGTTACAACAGGGTGGGTGAAAAACTGTTTTTT. This gives the protein CASSYNRVGEKLFF. V gene TRBV6-5 combines with J gene TRBJ1-4; D perhaps matches TRBD1 (6 bases). The CDR3 is 14 amino acids. V was clipped by 2 bases and J by 7 bases, with 11 bases between them. Per germline, CDR1 MNHEY and CDR2 SVGAGI.